What follows is one T cell receptor (beta chain) and its context. No antigen is known for it. The data are from a study of cytomegalovirus exposure and HLA in healthy donors. With 60 Vbeta and 13 Jbeta primers, the PCR was carried out. Per the original data handling: An analysis performed later counted 74 million or so unique TCR beta chains (roughly 11 million of them shared). Assay: immunoSEQ multiplex PCR; the TCRdb copy retains only in-frame clones and omits some. That table supplies the V and J calls and clone size; D and trimming were determined from the DNA. The data show 150,000 to 180,000 clones, around 80% seen once. Broader study findings: The authors considered a cluster of highly shared sequence variants likely to be a sequencing artifact. Reportedly, fewer N-insertions than the approximately 700-donor mean appeared in an Asian-associated ancestry cluster in a later analysis. Other equally common chains were less clonally expanded than HLA-associated TCR beta chains, a later analysis showed.

This receptor was obtained from a man between 25 and 39 years old in good health and CMV-seropositive. The sequencing sample was made of PBMCs.

The CDR3 nucleotides read TGTGCCTGGAGTGACCCCCGGGACAGGGCTGACCAGCCCCAGCATTTT. It is translated as CAWSDPRDRADQPQHF. V and J are TRBV30 and TRBJ1-5; 9 bases match TRBD1. This CDR3 contains 16 residues. The V and J ends lost 1 base and 7 bases, in that order; junction bases with no gene match: 11. The germline V gene encodes CDR1 GTSNPN and CDR2 SVGIG (reference sequence).